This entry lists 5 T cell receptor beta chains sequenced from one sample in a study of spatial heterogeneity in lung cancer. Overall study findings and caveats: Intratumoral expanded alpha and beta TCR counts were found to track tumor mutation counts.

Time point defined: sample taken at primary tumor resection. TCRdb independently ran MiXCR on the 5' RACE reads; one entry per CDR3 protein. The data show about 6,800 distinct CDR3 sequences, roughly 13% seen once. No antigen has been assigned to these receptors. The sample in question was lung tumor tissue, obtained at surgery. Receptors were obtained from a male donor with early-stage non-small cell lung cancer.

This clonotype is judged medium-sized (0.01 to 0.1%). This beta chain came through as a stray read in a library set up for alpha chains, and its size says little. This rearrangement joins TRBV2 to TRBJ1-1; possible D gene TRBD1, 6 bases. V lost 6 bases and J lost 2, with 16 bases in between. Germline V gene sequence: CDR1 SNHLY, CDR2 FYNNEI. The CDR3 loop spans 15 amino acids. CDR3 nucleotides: TGTGCCAGCAGCCCTCAAGGGACAAAAAACACTGAAGCTTTCTTT. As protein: CASSPQGTKNTEAFF. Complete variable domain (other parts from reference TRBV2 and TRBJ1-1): EPEVTQTPSHQVTQMGQEVILRCVPISNHLYFYWYRQILGQKVEFLVSFYNNEISEKSEIFDDQFSVERPDGSNFTLKIRSTKLEDSAMYFCASSPQGTKNTEAFFGQGTRLTVV.

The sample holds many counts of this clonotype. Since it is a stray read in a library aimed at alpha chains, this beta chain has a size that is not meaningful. The DNA for the CDR3 is TGTGCCAGCAGAACCGGGGATCAGCCCCAGCATTTT. This codes for CASRTGDQPQHF. V is TRBV12-3 or TRBV12-4 and J is TRBJ1-5; no clear D gene. V gave up 6 bases and J gave up 5 bases, with 8 bases separating them. The CDR3 length is 12 residues.

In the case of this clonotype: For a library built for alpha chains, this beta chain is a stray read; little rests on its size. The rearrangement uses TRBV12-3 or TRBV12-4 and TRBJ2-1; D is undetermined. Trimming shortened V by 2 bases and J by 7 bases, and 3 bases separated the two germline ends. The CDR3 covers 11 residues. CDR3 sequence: CASSLKNEQFF. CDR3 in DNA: TGTGCCAGCAGTTTAAAAAATGAGCAGTTCTTC.

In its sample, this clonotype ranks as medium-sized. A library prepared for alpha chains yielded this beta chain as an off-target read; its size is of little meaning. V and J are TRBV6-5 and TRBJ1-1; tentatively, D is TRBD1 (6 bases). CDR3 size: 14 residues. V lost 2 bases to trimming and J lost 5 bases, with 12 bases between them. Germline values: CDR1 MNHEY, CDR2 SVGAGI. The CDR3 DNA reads TGTGCCAGCAGTTACGGGGGGCTTAGGACTGAAGCTTTCTTT. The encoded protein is CASSYGGLRTEAFF.

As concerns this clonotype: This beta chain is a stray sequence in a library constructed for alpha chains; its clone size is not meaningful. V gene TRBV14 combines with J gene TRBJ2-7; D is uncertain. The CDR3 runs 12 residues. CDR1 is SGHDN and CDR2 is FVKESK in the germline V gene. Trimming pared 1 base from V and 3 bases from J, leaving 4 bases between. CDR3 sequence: CASSQAIYEQYF. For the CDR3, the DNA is TGTGCCAGCAGCCAAGCCATCTACGAGCAGTACTTC. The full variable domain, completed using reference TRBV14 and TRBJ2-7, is EAGVTQFPSHSVIEKGQTVTLRCDPISGHDNLYWYRRVMGKEIKFLLHFVKESKQDESGMPNNRFLAERTGGTYSTLKVQPAELEDSGVYFCASSQAIYEQYFGPGTRLTVT.